The 5 T cell receptor beta chains below come from one sample, sequenced in a study of T cell responses to AZD1222 COVID-19 vaccine. Libraries were prepared by immunoSEQ multiplex PCR; TCRdb keeps only in-frame clonotypes and omits some of them. The sample contains around 120,000 clones, more than 75% of which appear only once. The starting material was peripheral blood, obtained 28 days after the second AZD1222 dose. The receptors originated from an adult who received the AZD1222 COVID-19 vaccine.

This chain links TRBV7-9 with TRBJ1-1; D gene unclear. V was trimmed by 1 base and J by 6 bases, leaving 12 bases between them. The CDR3 spans 14 residues. Germline CDR1 reads SEHNR; CDR2 reads FQNEAQ (reference sequence). CDR3 bases: TGTGCCAGCAGCTTAGAAATCCATGGGGCTGAAGCTTTCTTT. Amino acid sequence: CASSLEIHGAEAFF.

The chain recombines TRBV29-1 with TRBJ2-3, with 7 bases lining up with TRBD2. V trimming: 4 bases; J trimming: 6 bases; junction bases outside the gene matches: 13. Germline CDR1 SQVTM, CDR2 ANQGSEA. This CDR3 is 15 amino acids long. Written as DNA, the CDR3 is TGCAGCGTTGTCTTTCCTAGCGGTGCCGGGGATACGCAGTATTTT. Translating it yields CSVVFPSGAGDTQYF.

This clone showed up just once. J is TRBJ2-1 and V is TRBV5-1; D is undetermined. This CDR3 region has 13 residues. In germline, CDR1 is SGHRS, CDR2 YFSETQ. Trimming stripped 0 bases from V and 4 bases from J, with 5 bases between. The CDR3 loop reads CASSLVQYNEQFF. CDR3 bases: TGCGCCAGCAGCTTGGTACAGTACAATGAGCAGTTCTTC.

V gene TRBV6-2 or TRBV6-3 combines with J gene TRBJ2-1; 7 bases match TRBD2. V was clipped by 6 bases and J by 0 bases; unmatched bases: 8. This CDR3 is 16 amino acids long. CDR1 MNHEY and CDR2 SVGEGT come from the germline V gene. Written as DNA, the CDR3 is TGTGCCAGCAGCTTACGTGGCGGGAGCTCCTACAATGAGCAGTTCTTC. Its translation: CASSLRGGSSYNEQFF.

This clone has only a few counts. This chain joins TRBV30 and TRBJ1-2; tentative D call: TRBD1 (6 bases). Trimming shortened V by 4 bases and J by 4 bases, and 13 bases separated the two germline ends. CDR1 and CDR2 from the germline V gene are GTSNPN and SVGIG (reference sequence). This CDR3 contains 13 residues. DNA of the CDR3: TGTGCCTGGAATTCAGGGGATGGCTATGGCTACACCTTC. This codes for CAWNSGDGYGYTF.